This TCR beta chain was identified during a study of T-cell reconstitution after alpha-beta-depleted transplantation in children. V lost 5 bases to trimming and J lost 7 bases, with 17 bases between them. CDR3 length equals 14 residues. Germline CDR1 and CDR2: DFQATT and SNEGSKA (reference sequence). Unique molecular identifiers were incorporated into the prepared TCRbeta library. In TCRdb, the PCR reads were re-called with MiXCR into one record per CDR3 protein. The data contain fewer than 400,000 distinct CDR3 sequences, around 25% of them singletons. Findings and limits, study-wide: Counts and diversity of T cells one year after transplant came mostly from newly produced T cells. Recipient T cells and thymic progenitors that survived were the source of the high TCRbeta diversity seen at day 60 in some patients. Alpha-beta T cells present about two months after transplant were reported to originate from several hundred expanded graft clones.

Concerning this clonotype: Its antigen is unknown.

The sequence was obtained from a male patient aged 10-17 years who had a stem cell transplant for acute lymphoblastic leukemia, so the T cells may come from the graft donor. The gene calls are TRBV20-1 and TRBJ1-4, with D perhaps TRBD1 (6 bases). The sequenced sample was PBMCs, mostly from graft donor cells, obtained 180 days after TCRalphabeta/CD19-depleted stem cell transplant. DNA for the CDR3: TGCAGTGCTGGAGCCGGGACACCGAGTGAAAAACTGTTTTTT. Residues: CSAGAGTPSEKLFF.